Listed below are T cell receptor beta chains from one sample, sequenced in a study of T cell repertoires in cytomegalovirus infection. From the reads, TCRdb called clonotypes with MiXCR, one entry per CDR3 protein. The sample lists almost 500,000 distinct CDR3 sequences, approximately 11% occurring once. The sequenced sample was PBMCs. These receptors all stem from a human donor in good health (CMV status not recorded). Some clones in this sample may be carry-over from other donors' samples. The CDR3 runs from the conserved cysteine through the conserved F or W. Each record gives: V gene, clone size, J gene, D gene, CDR3 DNA, CDR3 protein. A D gene is named only where the DNA matches it firmly. Rows may omit the clone size; those that give it use once, few, many or a size class.

V: TRBV6-6
size: many
J: TRBJ1-5
D: TRBD1
DNA: TGTGCCAGCAGTTTACCGGGACAGTACAATCAGCCCCAGCATTTT
CDR3: CASSLPGQYNQPQHF

V: TRBV30
size: many
J: TRBJ2-3
D: .
DNA: TGTGCCTGGAGGGCCCAAATGGGAGGGGGGCAGTATTTT
CDR3: CAWRAQMGGGQYF

V: TRBV6-1
size: many
J: TRBJ2-3
D: .
DNA: TGTGCCAGCAGTGAAGCGCTTCTGGGCAACTCAGCCACGCAGTATTTT
CDR3: CASSEALLGNSATQYF

V: TRBV7-6
size: many
J: TRBJ2-2
D: .
DNA: TGTGCCAGCAGCTTGGGTCAGGGGTCGAGCACCGGGGAGCTGTTTTTT
CDR3: CASSLGQGSSTGELFF

V: TRBV2
size: many
J: TRBJ2-7
D: TRBD2
DNA: TGTGCCAGCAGTGACCCCGGAAGCGGGAGGACCTACGAGCAGTACTTC
CDR3: CASSDPGSGRTYEQYF

V: TRBV25-1
size: many
J: TRBJ2-3
D: TRBD1
DNA: TGTGCCAGCAGTCCCCAGGGGGTAGCCGGGACAGATACGCAGTATTTT
CDR3: CASSPQGVAGTDTQYF

V: TRBV29-1
size: few
J: TRBJ1-2
D: .
DNA: TGCAGCGTTGAAGGGGGAGCAACTGCCCACTATGGCTACACCTTC
CDR3: CSVEGGATAHYGYTF

V: TRBV12-3/TRBV12-4
size: many
J: TRBJ1-5
D: .
DNA: TGTGCCAGCAGTTTAATAGCGGGGCCCCAGCATTTT
CDR3: CASSLIAGPQHF

V: TRBV20-1
size: few
J: TRBJ1-5
D: .
DNA: TGCAGTGCCACCCAGGGGTGGGGCAATCAGCCCCAGCATTTT
CDR3: CSATQGWGNQPQHF

V: TRBV12-5
size: .
J: TRBJ1-1
D: .
DNA: TGTGCTAGTGGTTTGGACGTGGGGTTGGCTTTCTTT
CDR3: CASGLDVGLAFF

V: TRBV2
size: .
J: TRBJ1-1
D: .
DNA: TGTGCCAGCCGTGACAGAATCGGTTCGGGTATGAACACTGAAGCTTTCTTT
CDR3: CASRDRIGSGMNTEAFF

V: TRBV5-1
size: .
J: TRBJ2-3
D: .
DNA: TGCGCCAGCGATACGGGGGCCTCCACAGATACGCAGTATTTT
CDR3: CASDTGASTDTQYF

V: TRBV5-4
size: .
J: TRBJ2-2
D: TRBD2
DNA: TGTGCGAGCGGCGGGGGGGGGGGCGGGGCAGCGAACACCGGGGAGCTGTTTTTT
CDR3: CASGGGGGGAANTGELFF

V: TRBV29-1
size: few
J: TRBJ2-5
D: TRBD1
DNA: TGCAGCGTTGTGAACAGGGGAGAGACCCAGTACTTC
CDR3: CSVVNRGETQYF

V: TRBV6-6
size: many
J: TRBJ1-1
D: .
DNA: TGTGCCAGCTCTGGGGGTAGGAACACTGAAGCTTTCTTT
CDR3: CASSGGRNTEAFF

V: TRBV4-2
size: few
J: TRBJ2-7
D: TRBD2
DNA: TGTGCCAGCAGCCAAGATCTAGCGGGGGGGCTCGAGCAGTACTTC
CDR3: CASSQDLAGGLEQYF

V: TRBV29-1
size: few
J: TRBJ2-7
D: .
DNA: TGCAGCGCACGTGGGTCGCCAAACTCCTACGAGCAGTACTTC
CDR3: CSARGSPNSYEQYF

V: TRBV9
size: many
J: TRBJ2-1
D: TRBD1
DNA: TGTGCCAGCAGCGTAGGGGGGACAGGGATCCACAATGAGCAGTTCTTC
CDR3: CASSVGGTGIHNEQFF